One and the same sample provided the 29 T cell receptor beta chains below, sequenced in a study of blood T cell repertoires in COVID-19. The assay was immunoSEQ multiplex PCR, and TCRdb's table has in-frame clones only and misses some. Of about 240,000 clones in the sample, around 86% were seen once. Source material: peripheral blood. These receptors originate from a woman aged 55 to 70 with active or convalescent COVID-19.

The chain uses TRBV11-2 and TRBJ2-7, with D perhaps TRBD2 (6 bases). Per germline, CDR1 SGHAT and CDR2 FQNNGV. V shed 1 base and J shed 7 bases, with 11 bases lying between them. This CDR3 has 13 amino acids. In DNA, the CDR3 is TGTGCCAGCAGCTTAGCGGGGGATACTGAGCAGTACTTC. Amino acid sequence: CASSLAGDTEQYF.

This rearrangement joins TRBV7-2 to TRBJ1-5, with 9 nucleotides matching TRBD1. Per the germline V gene, CDR1 is SGHTA and CDR2 is FQGNSA. With V trimmed by 5 bases and J by 3 bases, 5 bases remained unmatched. The CDR3 extends over 15 amino acids. The CDR3 region is CASSLTGGYNQPQHF. CDR3 in DNA: TGTGCCAGCAGCCTGACAGGGGGTTACAATCAGCCCCAGCATTTT.

This clone came up a few times. The chain is built from TRBV20-1 and TRBJ1-1; D is unclear. The V gene's germline CDR1 is DFQATT and CDR2 SNEGSKA (reference sequence). The CDR3 contains 12 residues. Deletions cut 3 bases from V and 3 bases from J, with 8 bases between. In DNA, the CDR3 is TGCAGTGCTAGTCAGGATTACACTGAAGCTTTCTTT. It is translated as CSASQDYTEAFF.

The chain uses TRBV5-1 and TRBJ1-2; D may be TRBD1 (6 bases). The ends were cut back, 9 bases at V and 2 bases at J, with 17 bases in the middle. The CDR3 covers 14 residues. Germline V gene sequence: CDR1 SGHRS, CDR2 YFSETQ. CDR3 sequence (DNA): TGCGCCACCCAACCTGACACAGGGAACTATGGCTACACCTTC. Translation: CATQPDTGNYGYTF.

The chain carries TRBV15 and TRBJ1-2; a weak D match, TRBD1 (5 bases). The CDR3 consists of 14 residues. Germline V lookup: CDR1 LNHNV, CDR2 YYDKDF (reference sequence). With 0 bases removed from V and 5 bases from J, the gap between germline ends came to 10 bases. The CDR3 sequence is CATSRDAGMYGYTF. For the CDR3, the DNA is TGTGCCACCAGCAGAGACGCAGGGATGTATGGCTACACCTTC.

The chain recombines TRBV29-1 with TRBJ2-3; the match to TRBD1 covers 8 bases. After removal of 0 bases from V and 2 bases from J, the junction contained 13 bases not matched to a gene. CDR3 length: 18 amino acids. The germline gives CDR1 SQVTM, CDR2 ANQGSEA. The CDR3 is CSVEDPVRRTGFTDTQYF. The CDR3 DNA sequence: TGCAGCGTTGAAGATCCGGTGCGGCGGACAGGGTTCACAGATACGCAGTATTTT.

The rearrangement links TRBV30 to TRBJ2-2; TRBD2 is a possible D gene (7 bases). Between the trimmed V and J ends, which lost 3 bases and 4 bases, there was a span of 33 bases. Germline lookup yields CDR1 GTSNPN and CDR2 SVGIG (reference sequence). This CDR3 is 21 amino acids long. The CDR3 DNA sequence: TGTGCCTGGAGCAGGAGCAGGGGAAAAGCGGGGCTAGCGACAGGCACCGGGGAGCTGTTTTTT. It encodes CAWSRSRGKAGLATGTGELFF.

This clone appeared once. The chain has TRBV6-6 and TRBJ2-7; 9 bases map to TRBD1. The CDR3 loop spans 19 amino acids. With V trimmed by 5 bases and J by 2 bases, 19 bases remained unmatched. The germline V gene encodes CDR1 MNHNY and CDR2 SVGAGI (reference sequence). CDR3 in DNA: TGTGCCAGCAGTCCTCCCTTTACCTGGGACAGGGTAGGGACCTACGAGCAGTACTTC. Encoded protein: CASSPPFTWDRVGTYEQYF.

DNA of the CDR3: TGTGCCAGCACCCCCTCGGGGGTGATGGGCAATGAGCAGTTCTTC. This gives the protein CASTPSGVMGNEQFF. This sequence joins TRBV27 and TRBJ2-1, with a tentative D call TRBD2 (6 bases). Germline values: CDR1 MNHEY, CDR2 SMNVEV (reference sequence). Trimming removed 7 bases from V and 6 bases from J, with 19 bases in between. The CDR3 totals 15 residues.

The chain links TRBV11-3 to TRBJ1-6; D call uncertain. CDR1 is SGHNT and CDR2 is YENEEA in the germline V gene. V was shortened by 0 bases and J by 9 bases, with 6 bases between the two germline ends. CDR3 length: 13 residues. CDR3 DNA: TGTGCCAGCAGCTTAGACCAGGTTTCACCCCTCCACTTT. Residues: CASSLDQVSPLHF.

The chain recombines TRBV7-9 with TRBJ1-4; 11 nucleotides line up with TRBD1. The ends lost 6 bases at V and 8 bases at J; junction bases unmatched: 5. CDR3 length equals 14 residues. Per the germline V gene, CDR1 is SEHNR and CDR2 is FQNEAQ (reference sequence). As DNA, the CDR3 is TGTGCCAGCAGGACGGGACAGGGGGGAGAAAAACTGTTTTTT. Its translation is CASRTGQGGEKLFF.

The V call is TRBV27, the J call TRBJ2-3; D is uncertain. V lost 7 bases and J lost 4, with 15 bases in between. The CDR3 runs 14 residues. Germline V lookup: CDR1 MNHEY, CDR2 SMNVEV (reference sequence). CDR3 in amino acids: CASTPLLAPDTQYF. The CDR3 DNA sequence: TGTGCCAGCACTCCCCTGCTGGCCCCAGATACGCAGTATTTT.

In DNA, the CDR3 is TGTGCCAGCATTGGTGCCGTCGAGGGCAGAGCTTTCTTT. This sequence encodes CASIGAVEGRAFF. The rearrangement uses TRBV6-1 and TRBJ1-1; no definite D call. Looked up from germline, CDR1 is MNHNS and CDR2 is SASEGT. Trimming cost V 7 bases and J 10 bases, with 19 bases left between them. CDR3 size: 13 residues.

The V gene is TRBV30, the J gene TRBJ1-6, with TRBD1 matching over 7 bases. The CDR3 extends over 15 amino acids. The germline gives CDR1 GTSNPN, CDR2 SVGIG (reference sequence). The V segment lost 3 bases and the J segment 5 bases; nucleotides outside the gene matches: 7. CDR3 loop: CAWRGQTAHNSPLHF. The CDR3 nucleotides are TGTGCCTGGAGGGGACAGACAGCCCATAATTCACCCCTCCACTTT.

The gene calls are TRBV4-1 and TRBJ2-5; the match to TRBD1 covers 9 bases. Germline V lookup: CDR1 MGHRA, CDR2 YSYEKL. V lost 1 base and J lost 5; bases outside the gene matches: 14. The CDR3 length is 18 residues. The CDR3 loop reads CASSQVFVPGQGYETQYF. CDR3 DNA sequence: TGCGCCAGCAGCCAAGTTTTCGTTCCGGGACAGGGTTACGAGACCCAGTACTTC.

The chain employs TRBV3-1 (or the pseudogene TRBV3-2) and TRBJ2-1; a weak D match, TRBD1 (5 bases). The V end was cut by 1 base, the J end by 8 bases, with 12 bases between. The CDR3 has 14 amino acids. Germline CDR1 and CDR2: LGHDT and YNNKEL (reference sequence). CDR3 DNA: TGTGCCAGCAGCCAAGGATCCAGCAGGGATGAGCAGTTCTTC. It yields the protein CASSQGSSRDEQFF.

This clone was found a few times. J is TRBJ1-6 and V is TRBV5-1; D remains ambiguous. Per the germline V gene, CDR1 is SGHRS and CDR2 is YFSETQ. The V end was cut by 3 bases, the J end by 0 bases, with 13 bases between. CDR3 size: 17 residues. DNA for the CDR3: TGCGCCAGCAGCTCTCGGGGTCCTAGCTCCTATAATTCACCCCTCCACTTT. It encodes CASSSRGPSSYNSPLHF.

CDR3 amino acids: CATSSTSPDRGRGGYTF. As DNA, the CDR3 is TGTGCCACCAGCAGTACCTCTCCGGACAGGGGGCGAGGAGGCTACACCTTC. The V gene is TRBV15, the J gene TRBJ1-2; 11 bases are shared with TRBD1. Germline V gives CDR1 LNHNV, CDR2 YYDKDF (reference sequence). There are 17 residues in the CDR3. J was trimmed by 8 bases and V by 3 bases; bases with no gene match: 14.

The chain uses TRBV7-9 and TRBJ1-1; D uncertain. Trimming left V 0 bases short and J 8 bases short, with 7 bases between. CDR3 length: 12 residues. CDR1 and CDR2 from the germline V gene are SEHNR and FQNEAQ (reference sequence). CDR3 sequence (DNA): TGTGCCAGCAGCTTAGCTCAGGAAGAAGCTTTCTTT. Residues: CASSLAQEEAFF.

This chain uses TRBV29-1 with TRBJ1-2; 12 bases align to TRBD1. Looked up from germline, CDR1 is SQVTM and CDR2 is ANQGSEA. V shed 7 bases, J shed 3 bases, and the junction held 3 bases outside the gene matches. The CDR3 loop spans 13 amino acids. In nucleotides, the CDR3 is TGCAGCGCCGGGACAGGGGGCGACTATGGCTACACCTTC. Protein sequence: CSAGTGGDYGYTF.

The V gene is TRBV5-1, the J gene TRBJ1-1, with a possible D match to TRBD1 (5 bases). Germline CDR1 and CDR2: SGHRS and YFSETQ. With 1 base removed from V and 6 bases from J, the gap between germline ends came to 16 bases. CDR3 length: 15 residues. CDR3 amino acids: CASSLSPGYGSEAFF. CDR3 nucleotide sequence: TGCGCCAGCAGCTTGAGTCCAGGGTATGGTTCTGAAGCTTTCTTT.

This rearrangement joins TRBV10-3 to TRBJ1-1; D is uncertain. Deletions cut 5 bases from V and 5 bases from J, with 9 bases between. Per germline, CDR1 ENHRY and CDR2 SYGVKD. This CDR3 spans 12 amino acids. The CDR3, as DNA: TGTGCCATCAGTCAGATCGGGACTGAAGCTTTCTTT. Residues: CAISQIGTEAFF.

This chain uses TRBV4-2 with TRBJ1-5; the D is unclear. CDR3 length: 13 amino acids. V was cut by 1 base and J by 7 bases, with 8 bases left in between. The germline gives CDR1 LGHNA, CDR2 YNFKEQ. The CDR3 spells CASSQGSGQPQHF. The CDR3 DNA follows: TGTGCCAGCAGCCAAGGAAGTGGCCAGCCCCAGCATTTT.

This clone was counted only a few times. The V gene is TRBV5-8, the J gene TRBJ1-5; no clear D gene. The CDR3 runs 14 residues. V lost 2 bases and J 0 bases, leaving 6 bases between the germline ends. Germline-derived CDR1 and CDR2 are SGHTS and YDEGEE. In DNA, the CDR3 is TGTGCCAGCAGCTTCACAGATAGCAATCAGCCCCAGCATTTT. This codes for CASSFTDSNQPQHF. Full variable domain (remainder filled in from reference TRBV5-8 and TRBJ1-5): EAGVTQSPTHLIKTRGQQATLRCSPISGHTSVYWYQQALGLGLQFLLWYDEGEERNRGNFPPRFSGRQFPNYSSELNVNALELEDSALYLCASSFTDSNQPQHFGDGTRLSIL.

The chain joins TRBV6-1 to TRBJ1-2; a weak D match, TRBD1 (6 bases). Germline V lookup: CDR1 MNHNS, CDR2 SASEGT. V was cut by 0 bases and J by 7 bases, with 15 bases left in between. The CDR3 totals 15 residues. CDR3 DNA: TGTGCCAGCAGTGAAGCCCAGGGGATCGGCTTTGGCTACACCTTC. Translated: CASSEAQGIGFGYTF.

The CDR3 region is CASGRDRVTEAFF. In DNA form, the CDR3 reads TGTGCTAGTGGCCGGGACAGGGTCACTGAAGCTTTCTTT. V is TRBV12-5 and J is TRBJ1-1, with 9 bases that match TRBD1. J lost 4 bases, V lost 6 bases, and 3 bases had no gene match. The CDR3 totals 13 residues. Germline V CDR1 and CDR2: LGHNT, FRNRAP.

V and J are TRBV6-5 and TRBJ2-1; 9 bases line up with TRBD2. The CDR3 covers 15 residues. Germline CDR1 and CDR2: MNHEY and SVGAGI. The J segment lost 10 bases and the V segment lost 6 bases, leaving 13 bases of the junction unmatched. The CDR3, as DNA: TGTGCCAGCAGAAAAGTGGCGGGGGGGCCTCAAGAGCAGTTCTTC. Its protein is CASRKVAGGPQEQFF.

The chain has TRBV30 and TRBJ1-6; D is unclear. Trimming left V 0 bases short and J 11 bases short, with 8 bases between. CDR3 length: 12 amino acids. The germline gives CDR1 GTSNPN, CDR2 SVGIG (reference sequence). This CDR3 reads CAWSVSHPPLHF. CDR3 nucleotide sequence: TGTGCCTGGAGTGTATCACACCCACCCCTCCACTTT.

The chain is built from TRBV12-5 and TRBJ2-1; D may be TRBD2 (5 bases). Germline CDR1 and CDR2: LGHNT and FRNRAP. V gave up 2 bases and J gave up 8 bases, with 10 bases separating them. The CDR3 is 13 residues long. CDR3 nucleotide sequence: TGTGCTAGTGGTTTGCCCCTAGCAGATGAGCAGTTCTTC. Translating gives CASGLPLADEQFF.